One and the same sample provided the 9 T cell receptor beta chains below, sequenced in a study of blood T cells in healthy people across ages. The authors ran a second PCR of about 7 to 11 cycles using a sample-barcoded 5' primer and a J-beta primer mix. One entry per CDR3 protein results from TCRdb running MiXCR on the 5' RACE reads. The table lists 700,000 to 850,000 distinct CDR3 sequences, around 34% of them singletons, with over 10% in the top ten. The sequenced material came from blood. The source is a man aged 18 to 29 in good health.

Worth noting for this clonotype: With a much larger clone just one base away, this may be a read error. V gene TRBV12-3 or TRBV12-4 combines with J gene TRBJ1-2; possibly TRBD1 for D (6 bases). The V end lost 5 bases, the J end lost 7 bases, and 11 bases lay between the germline ends. The CDR3 totals 12 residues. The CDR3 region has the DNA TGTGCCAGCAGTGATACAGGGCCTGGCTACACCTTC. Protein: CASSDTGPGYTF.

The chain employs TRBV7-9 and TRBJ1-5, with a weak D call TRBD1 (6 bases). The germline V gene has CDR1 SEHNR and CDR2 FQNEAQ (reference sequence). Trimming cost V 1 base and J 9 bases, with 19 bases left between them. CDR3 length: 16 residues. In DNA, the CDR3 is TGTGCCAGCAGCTTAGTCGGTCGGGGGGCCCTTCGGCCCCAGCATTTT. Its protein is CASSLVGRGALRPQHF.

The rearrangement links TRBV20-1 to TRBJ2-7; 12 positions match TRBD2. The germline V gene encodes CDR1 DFQATT and CDR2 SNEGSKA (reference sequence). With 0 bases clipped from V and 7 bases from J, the junction kept 10 bases outside the gene matches. CDR3 length equals 16 residues. CDR3 in amino acids: CSARDFTSGGYNEQYF. In nucleotides, the CDR3 is TGCAGTGCTAGAGATTTTACTAGCGGGGGGTACAATGAGCAGTACTTC.

The V gene is TRBV12-3 or TRBV12-4, the J gene TRBJ2-3; D ambiguous. The CDR3 runs 14 residues. V lost 7 bases, J lost 5 bases, and 16 bases lay in between. The chain's CDR3 is CASTPGRRIDTQYF. As DNA, the CDR3 is TGTGCCAGCACCCCAGGAAGGCGAATAGATACGCAGTATTTT.

V is TRBV12-3 or TRBV12-4 and J is TRBJ2-1, with a tentative D call TRBD2 (7 bases). The V end lost 4 bases, the J end lost 7 bases, and 17 bases lay between the germline ends. CDR3 length: 15 residues. The CDR3 nucleotides are TGTGCCAGCAGTTCCCCTCGTGGGGGGGCTAATGAGCAGTTCTTC. It encodes CASSSPRGGANEQFF.

This clonotype was seen at least ten times. The chain employs TRBV12-3 or TRBV12-4 and TRBJ1-5; D call uncertain. V gave up 0 bases and J gave up 0 bases, with 9 bases separating them. This CDR3 has 16 residues. The CDR3 DNA follows: TGTGCCAGCAGTTTAGCCCCTCTCGGTAGCAATCAGCCCCAGCATTTT. Translating gives CASSLAPLGSNQPQHF.

This clonotype has a handful of counts. The gene calls are TRBV7-6 and TRBJ2-5; 9 bases map to TRBD1. This CDR3 is built from 13 residues. With V trimmed by 5 bases and J by 7 bases, 5 bases remained unmatched. The germline gives CDR1 SGHVS, CDR2 FNYEAQ. The chain's CDR3 is CASSPLTGGTQYF. The DNA for the CDR3 is TGTGCCAGCAGCCCGTTGACAGGGGGGACCCAGTACTTC.

This clonotype appeared a few times. The CDR3 region has the DNA TGTGCCAGCAGAGGGGGAGGGTGGAGTGGGGACACTGAAGCTTTCTTT. Its protein product is CASRGGGWSGDTEAFF. The chain uses TRBV12-3 or TRBV12-4 and TRBJ1-1, with D tentatively TRBD1 (6 bases). The CDR3 is 16 amino acids. V was pared by 6 bases and J by 3 bases, with 20 bases between.

Details on this clonotype: The junction differs from germline at one of its ends, possibly a read error. This chain uses TRBV4-3 with TRBJ2-1, with D perhaps matching TRBD1 or TRBD2 (5 bases each). CDR1 is LGHNA, CDR2 YSLEER, per germline. The CDR3 sequence is 15 residues long. The CDR3 nucleotides are TGCACCAGCAGCCAGGGTGGGAGCTCCTACAATGAGCAGTTCTTC. It encodes CTSSQGGSSYNEQFF.